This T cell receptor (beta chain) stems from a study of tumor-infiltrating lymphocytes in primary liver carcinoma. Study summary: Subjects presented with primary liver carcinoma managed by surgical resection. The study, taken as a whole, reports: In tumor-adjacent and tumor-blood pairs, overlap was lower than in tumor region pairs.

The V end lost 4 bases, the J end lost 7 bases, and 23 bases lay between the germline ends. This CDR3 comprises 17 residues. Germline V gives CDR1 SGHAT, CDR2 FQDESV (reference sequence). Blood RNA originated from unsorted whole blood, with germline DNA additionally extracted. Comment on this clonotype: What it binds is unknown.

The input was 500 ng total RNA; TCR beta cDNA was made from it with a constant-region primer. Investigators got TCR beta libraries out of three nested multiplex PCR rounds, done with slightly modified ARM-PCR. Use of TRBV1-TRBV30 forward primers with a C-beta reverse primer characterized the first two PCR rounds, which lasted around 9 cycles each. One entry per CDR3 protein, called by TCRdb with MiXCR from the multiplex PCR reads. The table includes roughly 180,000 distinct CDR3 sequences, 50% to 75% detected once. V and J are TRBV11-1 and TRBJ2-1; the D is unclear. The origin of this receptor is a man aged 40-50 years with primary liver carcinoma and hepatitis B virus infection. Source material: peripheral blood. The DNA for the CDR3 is TGTGCCAGCAGCTATAGGCCACAGATATCCCTTGAGAATGAGCAGTTCTTC. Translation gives CASSYRPQISLENEQFF.